Listed below are T cell receptor beta chains from one sample, sequenced in a study of early T cells in non-severe SARS-CoV-2 infection. TCRdb re-derived calls from the 5' RACE reads in MiXCR, one entry per CDR3 protein. The data show tens of thousands of distinct CDR3 sequences, roughly 12% seen once. The source material was whole blood. These receptors were obtained from an adult who was a healthcare worker with PCR-confirmed SARS-CoV-2 infection or an uninfected control (not recorded which). Both conserved end residues are part of each CDR3. A D gene is named only where the DNA matches it firmly. Clone size is given for some rows only: seen once, a few or many times, or a class if the clone is expanded.

length: 14
V: TRBV12-3/TRBV12-4
size: few
D: .
J: TRBJ1-1
CDR3: CASSYGQKNTEAFF
DNA: TGTGCCAGCAGTTATGGACAGAAGAACACTGAAGCTTTCTTT

length: 16
V: TRBV5-4
size: few
D: TRBD1
J: TRBJ1-2
CDR3: CASSGTKTGESYGYTF
DNA: TGTGCCAGCAGCGGAACGAAGACAGGGGAGTCCTATGGCTACACCTTC

length: 14
V: TRBV14
size: few
D: TRBD2
J: TRBJ2-4
CDR3: CASSLTSAKNIQYF
DNA: TGTGCCAGCAGCCTCACTAGCGCAAAAAACATTCAGTACTTC

length: 14
V: TRBV10-2
size: many
D: TRBD2
J: TRBJ2-5
CDR3: CASSESTSGETQYF
DNA: TGCGCCAGCAGTGAGTCGACTAGCGGAGAGACCCAGTACTTC

length: 16
V: TRBV18
size: .
D: TRBD1
J: TRBJ2-2
CDR3: CASSPPRQGDTGELFF
DNA: TGTGCCAGCTCACCACCCCGACAGGGGGACACCGGGGAGCTGTTTTTT

length: 15
V: TRBV11-2
size: .
D: TRBD2
J: TRBJ2-5
CDR3: CASSLNLAGEETQYF
DNA: TGTGCCAGCAGCTTAAATCTAGCGGGAGAAGAGACCCAGTACTTC

length: 16
V: TRBV27
size: many
D: .
J: TRBJ2-1
CDR3: CASREIRGGSYNEQFF
DNA: TGTGCCAGCCGAGAAATTAGGGGAGGATCCTACAATGAGCAGTTCTTC

length: 13
V: TRBV29-1
size: few
D: .
J: TRBJ1-4
CDR3: CSVEDRLGEKLFF
DNA: TGCAGCGTTGAAGATAGATTGGGTGAAAAACTGTTTTTT

length: 13
V: TRBV11-2
size: many
D: .
J: TRBJ2-2
CDR3: CASSPFNTGELFF
DNA: TGTGCCAGCAGCCCCTTTAACACCGGGGAGCTGTTTTTT

length: 13
V: TRBV12-3/TRBV12-4
size: few
D: TRBD1
J: TRBJ1-2
CDR3: CASSTGVGYGYTF
DNA: TGTGCCAGCAGTACAGGGGTCGGCTATGGCTACACCTTC

length: 15
V: TRBV7-9
size: .
D: TRBD1
J: TRBJ2-3
CDR3: CASSPGQGEPDTQYF
DNA: TGTGCCAGCAGCCCAGGACAGGGGGAACCAGATACGCAGTATTTT

length: 13
V: TRBV29-1
size: .
D: TRBD1
J: TRBJ2-7
CDR3: CSVAGTGAYEQYF
DNA: TGCAGCGTTGCCGGGACAGGGGCCTACGAGCAGTACTTC

length: 16
V: TRBV13
size: few
D: .
J: TRBJ1-1
CDR3: CASSLGLDLASTEAFF
DNA: TGTGCCAGCAGCTTAGGCCTTGACCTAGCGAGTACTGAAGCTTTCTTT

length: 16
V: TRBV6-5
size: .
D: TRBD2
J: TRBJ2-7
CDR3: CASSRTQASGNYEQYF
DNA: TGTGCCAGCAGTCGCACTCAGGCTAGCGGCAACTACGAGCAGTACTTC

length: 15
V: TRBV27
size: many
D: .
J: TRBJ1-4
CDR3: CASSPRRGWGEKLFF
DNA: TGTGCCAGCAGTCCAAGGAGGGGGTGGGGAGAAAAACTGTTTTTT

length: 15
V: TRBV5-5
size: .
D: .
J: TRBJ2-1
CDR3: CASSFYPDSYNEQFF
DNA: TGTGCCAGCAGCTTTTACCCCGACTCCTACAATGAGCAGTTCTTC

length: 16
V: TRBV4-3
size: few
D: TRBD2
J: TRBJ2-3
CDR3: CASSQTLAGSTDTQYF
DNA: TGCGCCAGCAGCCAAACCCTAGCGGGGAGCACAGATACGCAGTATTTT

length: 14
V: TRBV5-1
size: .
D: .
J: TRBJ2-7
CDR3: CASSWQTSSYEQYF
DNA: TGCGCCAGCAGCTGGCAGACGAGCTCCTACGAGCAGTACTTC

length: 13
V: TRBV3-1
size: many
D: .
J: TRBJ2-5
CDR3: CASSYSGEETQYF
DNA: TGTGCCAGCAGCTATAGCGGAGAAGAGACCCAGTACTTC

length: 15
V: TRBV11-2
size: few
D: .
J: TRBJ2-7
CDR3: CASSPGERGTSEQYF
DNA: TGTGCCAGCAGCCCAGGGGAGCGGGGCACTTCGGAGCAGTACTTC

length: 12
V: TRBV20-1
size: many
D: .
J: TRBJ1-1
CDR3: CSASDEGTEAFF
DNA: TGCAGTGCTAGCGACGAGGGGACTGAAGCTTTCTTT

length: 13
V: TRBV3-1
size: few
D: .
J: TRBJ1-5
CDR3: CASSQGGFQPQHF
DNA: TGTGCCAGCAGCCAAGGGGGATTTCAGCCCCAGCATTTT

length: 15
V: TRBV5-4
size: .
D: .
J: TRBJ2-1
CDR3: CASSRDPGGHNEQFF
DNA: TGTGCCAGCAGCCGCGACCCAGGGGGGCACAATGAGCAGTTCTTC

length: 13
V: TRBV27
size: few
D: .
J: TRBJ1-2
CDR3: CASSLGPTGGYTF
DNA: TGTGCCAGCAGTTTAGGGCCCACCGGGGGCTACACCTTC